This T cell receptor beta chain is from a study of blood T cell repertoires in COVID-19. Across the study: Sites in the United States, Italy and Spain provided acute and convalescent COVID-19 samples.

The assay was immunoSEQ multiplex PCR, and TCRdb's table has in-frame clones only and misses some. The sample holds more than 300,000 clones; over 75% are singletons and the top ten take 10%. Per the germline V gene, CDR1 is GTSNPN and CDR2 is SVGIG (reference sequence). CDR3 length: 13 residues. Trimming cost V 3 bases and J 1 base, with 10 bases left between them. Recovered participants had two consecutive negative NP/OP PCR tests, healthcare professional clearance, or symptom resolution. Specimen: PBMCs or T cells enriched from blood (not recorded which). This receptor was taken from a woman aged 18-29 years who had recovered from COVID-19. The chain links TRBV30 to TRBJ2-7; TRBD1 is a possible D gene (5 bases). The CDR3 DNA reads TGTGCCTGGAGAGGGGCGGAGTCCTACGAGCAGTACTTC. This gives the protein CAWRGAESYEQYF.